The source of this T cell receptor beta chain is a study of T cells expressing NK-cell markers. This CDR3 has 16 amino acids. Germline CDR1 and CDR2: SGHNT and YENEEA. TCRdb re-called the 5' RACE reads, yielding one record per CDR3 amino acid sequence without DNA. This sample's table reports around 550,000 distinct CDR3 sequences. This receptor was identified in a man in his late teens or twenties in good health. Sequencing was performed on blood T cells: a sorted CD56 or NKG2C T cell subset, CD4+ or CD8+ T cells, or bulk PBMC T cells (not recorded which). This chain joins TRBV11-3 and TRBJ2-3; there is no DNA to check the TCRdb D call of TRBD1. This chain's CDR3 is CASSTRQGAGADTQYF.